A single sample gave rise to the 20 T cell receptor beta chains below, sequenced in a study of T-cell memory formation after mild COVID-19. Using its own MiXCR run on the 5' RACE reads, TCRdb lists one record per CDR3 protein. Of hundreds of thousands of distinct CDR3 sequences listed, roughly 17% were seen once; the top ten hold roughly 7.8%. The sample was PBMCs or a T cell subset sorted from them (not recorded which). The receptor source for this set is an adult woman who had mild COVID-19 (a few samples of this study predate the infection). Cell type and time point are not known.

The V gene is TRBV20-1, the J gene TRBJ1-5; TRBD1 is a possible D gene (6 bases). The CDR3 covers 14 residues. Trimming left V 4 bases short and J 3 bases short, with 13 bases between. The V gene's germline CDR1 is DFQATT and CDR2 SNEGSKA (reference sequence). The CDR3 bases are TGCAGTGCTAAAACAACAGGGTACAATCAGCCCCAGCATTTT. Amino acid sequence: CSAKTTGYNQPQHF.

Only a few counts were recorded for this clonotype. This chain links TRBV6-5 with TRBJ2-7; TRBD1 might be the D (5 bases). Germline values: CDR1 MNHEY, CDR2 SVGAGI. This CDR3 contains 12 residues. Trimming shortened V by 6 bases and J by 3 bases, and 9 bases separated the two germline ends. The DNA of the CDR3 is TGTGCCAGCAGCCACCAGGGCTACGAGCAGTACTTC. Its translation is CASSHQGYEQYF.

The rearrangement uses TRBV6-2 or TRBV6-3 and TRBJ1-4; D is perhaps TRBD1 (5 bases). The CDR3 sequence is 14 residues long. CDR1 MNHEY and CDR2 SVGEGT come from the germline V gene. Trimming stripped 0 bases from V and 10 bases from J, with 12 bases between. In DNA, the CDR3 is TGTGCCAGCAGTTACTCGGGAATTCAGGGAAAACTGTTTTTT. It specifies CASSYSGIQGKLFF.

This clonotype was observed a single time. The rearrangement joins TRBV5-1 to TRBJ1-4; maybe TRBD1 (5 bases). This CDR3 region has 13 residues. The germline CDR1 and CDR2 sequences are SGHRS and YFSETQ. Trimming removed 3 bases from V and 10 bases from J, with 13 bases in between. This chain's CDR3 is CASSWGNRGKLFF. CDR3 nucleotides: TGCGCCAGCAGCTGGGGGAATCGAGGAAAACTGTTTTTT.

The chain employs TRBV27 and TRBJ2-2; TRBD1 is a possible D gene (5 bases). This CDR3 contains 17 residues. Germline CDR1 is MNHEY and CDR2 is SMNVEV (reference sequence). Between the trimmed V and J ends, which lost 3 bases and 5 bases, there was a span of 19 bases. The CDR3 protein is CASSFIQVGRRTGELFF. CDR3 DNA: TGTGCCAGCAGTTTTATCCAAGTGGGGCGGAGAACCGGGGAGCTGTTTTTT.

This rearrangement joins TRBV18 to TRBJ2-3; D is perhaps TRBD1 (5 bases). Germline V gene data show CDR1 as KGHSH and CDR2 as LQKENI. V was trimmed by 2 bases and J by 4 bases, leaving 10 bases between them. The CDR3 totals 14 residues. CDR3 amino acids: CASSPSRAPDTQYF. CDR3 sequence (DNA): TGTGCCAGCTCACCAAGCAGGGCCCCAGATACGCAGTATTTT. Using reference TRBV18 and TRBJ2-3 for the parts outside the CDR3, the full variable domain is NAGVMQNPRHLVRRRGQEARLRCSPMKGHSHVYWYRQLPEEGLKFMVYLQKENIIDESGMPKERFSAEFPKEGPSILRIQQVVRGDSAAYFCASSPSRAPDTQYFGPGTRLTVL.

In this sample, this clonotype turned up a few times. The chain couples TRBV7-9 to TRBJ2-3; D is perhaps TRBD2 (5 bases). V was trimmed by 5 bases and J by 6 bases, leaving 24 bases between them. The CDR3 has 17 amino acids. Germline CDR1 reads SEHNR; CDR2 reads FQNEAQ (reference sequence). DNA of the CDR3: TGTGCCAGCAGCATTAGCCCCAATCCGGGGTATATTGATACGCAGTATTTT. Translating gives CASSISPNPGYIDTQYF.

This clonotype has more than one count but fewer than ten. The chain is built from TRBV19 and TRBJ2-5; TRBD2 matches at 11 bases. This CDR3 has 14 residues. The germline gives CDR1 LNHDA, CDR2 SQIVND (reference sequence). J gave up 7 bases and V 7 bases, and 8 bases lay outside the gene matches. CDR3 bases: TGTGCCAGTACTAGACTAGCGGGGTCGGGGACCCAGTACTTC. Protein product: CASTRLAGSGTQYF.

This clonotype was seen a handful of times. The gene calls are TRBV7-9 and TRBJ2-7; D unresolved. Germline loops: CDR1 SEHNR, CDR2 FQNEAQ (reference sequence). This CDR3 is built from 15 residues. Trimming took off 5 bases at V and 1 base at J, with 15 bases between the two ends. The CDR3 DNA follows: TGTGCCAGCAGCCCACCCGTGGGTGGATCCTACGAGCAGTACTTC. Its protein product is CASSPPVGGSYEQYF. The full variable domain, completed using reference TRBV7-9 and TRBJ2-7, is DTGVSQNPRHKITKRGQNVTFRCDPISEHNRLYWYRQTLGQGPEFLTYFQNEAQLEKSRLLSDRFSAERPKGSFSTLEIQRTEQGDSAMYLCASSPPVGGSYEQYFGPGTRLTVT.

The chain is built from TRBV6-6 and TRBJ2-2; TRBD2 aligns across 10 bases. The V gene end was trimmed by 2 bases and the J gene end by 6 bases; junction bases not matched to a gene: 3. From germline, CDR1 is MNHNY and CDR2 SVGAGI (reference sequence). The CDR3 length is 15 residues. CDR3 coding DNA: TGTGCCAGCAGTTACGGGACTAGCGATCCCGGGGAGCTGTTTTTT. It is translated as CASSYGTSDPGELFF.

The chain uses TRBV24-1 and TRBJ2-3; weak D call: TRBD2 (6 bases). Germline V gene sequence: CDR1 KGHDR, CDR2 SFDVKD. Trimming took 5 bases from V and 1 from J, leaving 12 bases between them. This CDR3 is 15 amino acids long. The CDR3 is CATSGGDSGTDTQYF. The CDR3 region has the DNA TGTGCCACCAGTGGCGGGGATAGCGGCACAGATACGCAGTATTTT.

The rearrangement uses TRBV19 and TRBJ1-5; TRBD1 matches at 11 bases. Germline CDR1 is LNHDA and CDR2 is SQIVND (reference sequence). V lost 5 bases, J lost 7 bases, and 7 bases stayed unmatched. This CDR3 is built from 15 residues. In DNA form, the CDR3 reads TGTGCCAGTAGTCCCGGACAGGGGGCCTGGCAGCCCCAGCATTTT. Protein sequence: CASSPGQGAWQPQHF.

CDR3 in DNA: TGTGCCAGCAGCGTGGAAACAAAAGAGACCCAGTACTTC. Translation gives CASSVETKETQYF. The genes are TRBV9 and TRBJ2-5; D is undetermined. The germline V gene encodes CDR1 SGDLS and CDR2 YYNGEE. This CDR3 comprises 13 residues. V was clipped by 2 bases and J by 3 bases, with 8 bases between them.

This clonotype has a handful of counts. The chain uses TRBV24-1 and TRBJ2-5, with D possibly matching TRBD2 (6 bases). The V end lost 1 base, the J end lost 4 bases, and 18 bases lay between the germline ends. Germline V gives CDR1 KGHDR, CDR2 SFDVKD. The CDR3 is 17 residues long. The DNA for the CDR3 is TGTGCCACCAGTGATTTCGCCCCACGGGGGAAAGGAGAGACCCAGTACTTC. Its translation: CATSDFAPRGKGETQYF.

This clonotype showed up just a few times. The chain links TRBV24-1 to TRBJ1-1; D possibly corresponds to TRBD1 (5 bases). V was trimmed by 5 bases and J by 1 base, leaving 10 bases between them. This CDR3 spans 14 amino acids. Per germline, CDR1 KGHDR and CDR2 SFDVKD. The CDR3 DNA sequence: TGTGCCACCAGTGTCGGCAGGGAGAACACTGAAGCTTTCTTT. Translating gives CATSVGRENTEAFF.

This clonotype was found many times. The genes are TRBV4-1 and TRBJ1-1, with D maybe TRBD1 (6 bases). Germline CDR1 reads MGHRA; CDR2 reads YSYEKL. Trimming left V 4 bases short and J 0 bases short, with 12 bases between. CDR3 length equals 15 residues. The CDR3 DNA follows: TGCGCCAGCAGCCCGGAACAGGGACTGAACACTGAAGCTTTCTTT. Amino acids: CASSPEQGLNTEAFF.

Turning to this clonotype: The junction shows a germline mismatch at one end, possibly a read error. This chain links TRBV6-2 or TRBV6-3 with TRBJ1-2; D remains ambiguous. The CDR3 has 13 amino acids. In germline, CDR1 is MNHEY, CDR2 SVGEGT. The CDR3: CASSYPTLTGTYF. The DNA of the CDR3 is TGTGCCAGCAGTTACCCGACCTTGACGGGCACTTACTTC.

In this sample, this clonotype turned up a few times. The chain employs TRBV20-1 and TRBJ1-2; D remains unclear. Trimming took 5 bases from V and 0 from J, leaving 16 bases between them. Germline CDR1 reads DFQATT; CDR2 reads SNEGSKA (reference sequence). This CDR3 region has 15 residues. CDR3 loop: CSADDPSGSNYGYTF. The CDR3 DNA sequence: TGCAGTGCTGACGACCCCTCGGGATCTAACTATGGCTACACCTTC.

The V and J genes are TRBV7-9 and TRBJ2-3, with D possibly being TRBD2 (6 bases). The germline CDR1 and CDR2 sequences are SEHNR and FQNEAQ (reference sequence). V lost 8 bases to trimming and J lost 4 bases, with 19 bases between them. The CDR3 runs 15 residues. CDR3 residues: CASPPGGLVPDTQYF. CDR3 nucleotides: TGTGCCAGCCCCCCCGGGGGATTAGTCCCAGATACGCAGTATTTT.

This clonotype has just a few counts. The DNA for the CDR3 is TGCGCCAGCAGCTTGGGATTGCCCGGCTCCTACGAGCAGTACTTC. Translating it yields CASSLGLPGSYEQYF. This chain uses TRBV5-1 with TRBJ2-7; D gene ambiguous. Between the trimmed V and J ends, which lost 0 bases and 0 bases, there was a span of 10 bases. The germline gives CDR1 SGHRS, CDR2 YFSETQ. This CDR3 spans 15 amino acids.